These 15 T cell receptor beta chains share one sample of origin, sequenced in a study of T cell clones after liver transplantation. Using immunoSEQ multiplex PCR, the repertoire was profiled, and TCRdb retains in-frame clones only, with some absent. Among 95,000 to 110,000 clones listed, 82% were seen once. The source was CD4+ T cells from blood, collected before liver transplant. The receptors here all came from a human donor who received a liver transplant.

The rearrangement links TRBV28 to TRBJ1-1; D remains unclear. The ends were cut back, 3 bases at V and 0 bases at J, with 2 bases in the middle. The germline CDR1 and CDR2 sequences are MDHEN and SYDVKM. This CDR3 region has 12 residues. CDR3 protein: CASSLLNTEAFF. CDR3 DNA: TGTGCCAGCAGTTTGCTGAACACTGAAGCTTTCTTT.

This clone came up once. In DNA, the CDR3 is TGTGCCAGCAGTTACGACAGCACAGATACGCAGTATTTT. It specifies CASSYDSTDTQYF. This chain joins TRBV6-5 and TRBJ2-3; D ambiguous. V lost 2 bases and J 0 bases, leaving 3 bases between the germline ends. This CDR3 is built from 13 residues. Germline V CDR1 and CDR2: MNHEY, SVGAGI.

The CDR3 sequence: CASGDRVGFNEQFF. The CDR3 DNA follows: TGTGCCAGTGGGGACAGGGTTGGTTTCAATGAGCAGTTCTTC. This sequence joins TRBV6-1 and TRBJ2-1, with TRBD1 matching 9 bases. The germline gives CDR1 MNHNS, CDR2 SASEGT. This CDR3 is built from 14 residues. Trimming cost V 9 bases and J 6 bases; bases outside gene matches: 9.

This clone was seen repeatedly, ten times or more. The CDR3 protein is CSVDQGRLRNEQFF. CDR3 in DNA: TGCAGCGTTGATCAGGGGCGGCTTCGAAATGAGCAGTTCTTC. The chain links TRBV29-1 to TRBJ2-1, with a weak D call TRBD1 (6 bases). This CDR3 is 14 amino acids long. V lost 3 bases and J lost 7, with 16 bases in between. The germline gives CDR1 SQVTM, CDR2 ANQGSEA.

The V gene is TRBV27, the J gene TRBJ1-2; the D is unclear. Per the germline V gene, CDR1 is MNHEY and CDR2 is SMNVEV (reference sequence). V was cut by 4 bases and J by 8 bases, with 17 bases left in between. The CDR3 is made up of 14 amino acids. The CDR3 protein is CASSSTRSLRGYTF. The DNA for the CDR3 is TGTGCCAGCAGTTCCACACGGTCCTTGAGGGGCTACACCTTC.

This clone has just one count. This sequence joins TRBV4-1 and TRBJ1-2, with D unclear. Trimming shortened V by 1 base and J by 3 bases, and 9 bases separated the two germline ends. This CDR3 contains 14 residues. The germline gives CDR1 MGHRA, CDR2 YSYEKL. The CDR3 protein is CASSQADGDYGYTF. The CDR3 coding sequence is TGCGCCAGCAGCCAAGCGGACGGCGACTATGGCTACACCTTC.

The genes are TRBV5-1 and TRBJ2-7; 7 bases are shared with TRBD1. With V trimmed by 0 bases and J by 5 bases, 8 bases remained unmatched. CDR1 and CDR2 (germline): SGHRS, YFSETQ. The CDR3 spans 15 residues. The CDR3: CASSLVGRGSDEQYF. The CDR3 coding sequence is TGCGCCAGCAGCTTGGTCGGCAGGGGGTCAGACGAGCAGTACTTC. Using reference TRBV5-1 and TRBJ2-7 for the parts outside the CDR3, the full variable domain is KAGVTQTPRYLIKTRGQQVTLSCSPISGHRSVSWYQQTPGQGLQFLFEYFSETQRNKGNFPGRFSGRQFSNSRSEMNVSTLELGDSALYLCASSLVGRGSDEQYFGPGTRLTVT.

The chain couples TRBV28 to TRBJ1-1, with 7 bases that match TRBD1. J lost 10 bases, V lost 5 bases, and 10 bases had no gene match. Germline CDR1 MDHEN, CDR2 SYDVKM. The CDR3 has 13 amino acids. In DNA form, the CDR3 reads TGTGCCAGCAGTCCCGGACAGGCCCTAGGAGCTTTCTTT. It translates to CASSPGQALGAFF. The full variable domain, rest sourced from reference TRBV28 and TRBJ1-1, is DVKVTQSSRYLVKRTGEKVFLECVQDMDHENMFWYRQDPGLGLRLIYFSYDVKMKEKGDIPEGYSVSREKKERFSLILESASTNQTSMYLCASSPGQALGAFFGQGTRLTVV.

For this clone: Without the conserved terminal phenylalanine or tryptophan, this CDR3 likely stems from a read error. The CDR3 loop reads CASSSPGRRYEQYL. The CDR3 nucleotides read TGTGCCAGCAGCTCTCCAGGGAGGCGCTACGAGCAGTACCTC. The V gene is TRBV5-6, the J gene TRBJ2-7; a weak D match, TRBD2 (6 bases). CDR1 SGHDT and CDR2 YYEEEE come from the germline V gene. The CDR3 has 14 residues. The V gene lost 3 bases and the J gene lost 3 bases, with 13 bases spanning the gap.

The chain is built from TRBV5-6 and TRBJ1-4; no firm D call. Looked up from germline, CDR1 is SGHDT and CDR2 is YYEEEE. This CDR3 is built from 13 residues. The V gene lost 2 bases and the J gene lost 3 bases, with 5 bases spanning the gap. Here the CDR3 reads CASSFGANEKLFF. The DNA of the CDR3 is TGTGCCAGCAGCTTCGGAGCTAATGAAAAACTGTTTTTT.

DNA of the CDR3: TGCGCCAGCAGTGGGGTGGGATCCACCGGGGAGCTGTTTTTT. This encodes CASSGVGSTGELFF. The chain combines TRBV10-1 with TRBJ2-2; no reliable D call. CDR1 is WNHNN and CDR2 is SYGVQD in the germline V gene (reference sequence). The CDR3 sequence is 14 residues long. With 4 bases removed from V and 4 bases from J, the gap between germline ends came to 10 bases.

This sequence joins TRBV25-1 and TRBJ1-6; 12 nucleotides line up with TRBD1. The CDR3 spans 16 residues. Germline trimming cut 4 bases from V and 10 bases from J; bases unmatched to any gene: 8. Germline assignment: CDR1 MGHDK and CDR2 SYGVNS. The CDR3 DNA is TGTGCCAGCAGTGTCTCCGGGACAGGGGGCCGCTCACCCCTCCACTTT. This gives the protein CASSVSGTGGRSPLHF. The full variable domain, rest sourced from reference TRBV25-1 and TRBJ1-6, is EADIYQTPRYLVIGTGKKITLECSQTMGHDKMYWYQQDPGMELHLIHYSYGVNSTEKGDLSSESTVSRIRTEHFPLTLESARPSHTSQYLCASSVSGTGGRSPLHFGNGTRLTVT.

This clone was detected only a few times. This chain uses TRBV15 with TRBJ2-3, with 7 bases that match TRBD2. Germline V gene data show CDR1 as LNHNV and CDR2 as YYDKDF (reference sequence). J lost 3 bases, V lost 3 bases, and 6 bases had no gene match. The CDR3 is made up of 15 amino acids. CDR3 nucleotides: TGTGCCACCAGCAGGGGGGGGAAGGGGACAGATACGCAGTATTTT. Encoded protein: CATSRGGKGTDTQYF.

This chain links TRBV27 with TRBJ2-1; TRBD1 is a possible D gene (6 bases). V lost 4 bases and J lost 2, with 12 bases in between. This CDR3 region has 15 residues. The germline V gene encodes CDR1 MNHEY and CDR2 SMNVEV (reference sequence). The CDR3 DNA reads as TGTGCCAGCAGTTCCCGCAGGGGACCCTACAATGAGCAGTTCTTC. Translated: CASSSRRGPYNEQFF.

At least ten counts were recorded for this clone. J is TRBJ1-5 and V is TRBV7-8; no clear D gene. The germline V gene encodes CDR1 SGHVS and CDR2 FQNEAQ. The CDR3 totals 14 residues. The germline V and J ends were trimmed by 1 base and 9 bases, with 13 bases remaining between them. The chain's CDR3 is CASSLVRGMGPQHF. The CDR3 DNA reads TGTGCCAGCAGCTTAGTTCGGGGTATGGGGCCCCAGCATTTT.